This T cell receptor beta chain was documented in a study of spatial heterogeneity in lung cancer (dated by TCRdb to the late 2010s). Study-wide context: More beta-chain than alpha-chain transcripts were consistently detected, likely reflecting higher beta-chain transcript abundance. In the raw uncorrected reads, each unique combination of TCR and UMI appeared more than ten times on average. In non-small cell lung cancer, the study made a quantitative comparison of TCR alpha and beta repertoires among multiple tumor regions, matched nontumor lung and blood. The study linked features of the TCR repertoire to counts of nonsynonymous mutations, which were determined by whole-exome sequencing of tumor tissue. At surgery, fewer than 250 tumor regions, around 67 matched nontumor lung samples and 45 to 60 PBMC samples were TCR-sequenced for both alpha and beta chains. Study-wide conclusions, independent of this receptor: Ubiquitous expanded tumor TCRs were found in blood more often at tumor resection than at routine follow-up. Additional single-cell paired TCR alpha and beta sequencing was considered necessary to confirm, at a functional level, the hypothesis that regional TCRs recognize regional mutations.

V drops 2 bases and J drops 4 bases, leaving 11 bases in between. From the cysteine up to the phenylalanine, the CDR3 has a length of 15 residues. The sequence is cut down to CDR3 DNA, 45 bases in frame from base 1. CDR1 and CDR2 are drawn from the germline V gene: KGHSH, LQKENI. This clonotype was seen only once. Its antigen is unknown. Base qualities are not provided; no much larger clone lies one nucleotide away. One read alone makes for weak evidence. The method was 5' RACE. Sequencer: NextSeq 500. The TCR library protocol attached a unique molecular identifier to each TCR cDNA molecule to allow correction of PCR and sequencing errors. In the authors' own workflow: TCR identification, UMI-based error correction and CDR3 extraction were performed with Decombinator tools. TCRs above a frequency of 2 per 1,000, corresponding to the top 1% of the tumor frequency distribution, were defined as expanded. Each repertoire was subsampled 100 times to 5,000 TCRs, after which Renyi diversity was computed with the R vegan package. To build CDR3 similarity networks, amino acid triplet string-kernel similarity was used, and CDR3s were connected when their pairwise similarity was above 0.82. Clones were called with MiXCR by TCRdb after fastp trimmed the public reads at Q25, and only in-frame beta chains were retained. Entries that share a CDR3 protein sequence are merged under the most common genes and DNA. What appears here as the V and J calls and clone size reflects TCRdb's work, not the paper's. Recorded for this sample are about 90,000 distinct CDR3 sequences; roughly 8.7% of them occurred a single time. Together, the top ten hold 6.9% of the sample.

The time point label on this specimen signifies: sample taken at primary tumor resection. For TCR sequencing, whole RNA was extracted from tumor and nontumor lung tissue, or from cryopreserved PBMC samples, and no cell sorting was done. Donors were about 70 patients with early-stage, untreated non-small cell lung cancer from the lung TRACERx cohort. Patients were selected for TCR sequencing only if sufficient RNA was available from at least two tumor regions. The receptor chain draws on TRBV18 and TRBJ2-2; the D gene cannot be resolved reliably. The sample was PBMCs, taken at surgery. The TCR was taken from a male donor with early-stage non-small cell lung cancer. The CDR3 amino acid sequence is: CASSPRHTITGELFF. Read as DNA, the sequence is TGTGCCAGCTCACCAAGACACACAATCACCGGGGAGCTGTTTTTT.